Listed below are T cell receptor beta chains from one sample, sequenced in a study of T cell repertoires in cytomegalovirus infection. In TCRdb, the reads were re-called with MiXCR into one record per CDR3 protein. The data hold about 830,000 distinct CDR3 sequences, with less than 35% observed a single time. No antigen has been identified for these receptors. Specimen: cultured CD8+ T cells from PBMCs, collected from culture after CMV antigen stimulation. These receptors were taken from a human donor in good health (CMV status not recorded). Some clones in this sample may be carry-over from other donors' samples. Each CDR3 is given with its conserved first and last residue. The D gene is left open where the match is weak. Not every row has a clone size; where given, it reads once, few, many or a size class.

J gene	D gene	V gene	clone size	CDR3 protein	CDR3 DNA
TRBJ1-2	NA	TRBV7-9	NA	CASSYSALETNYGYTF	TGTGCCAGCAGCTACTCAGCCCTAGAAACTAACTATGGCTACACCTTC
TRBJ2-2	NA	TRBV20-1	NA	CSARDLRSTENTGELFF	TGCAGTGCTAGAGATCTCCGATCGACAGAGAACACCGGGGAGCTGTTTTTT
TRBJ2-1	NA	TRBV7-6	many	CASSLKRISYNEQFF	TGTGCCAGCAGCTTAAAGAGGATCTCCTACAATGAGCAGTTCTTC
TRBJ2-5	NA	TRBV27	many	CASSSVGLETQYF	TGTGCCAGCAGTTCGGTGGGGCTGGAGACCCAGTACTTC
TRBJ1-5	NA	TRBV10-3	NA	CAISEIGGGGQPQHF	TGTGCCATCAGTGAGATAGGGGGTGGGGGTCAGCCCCAGCATTTT
TRBJ1-5	NA	TRBV9	NA	CASSVGGSQPQHF	TGTGCCAGCAGCGTAGGTGGGTCTCAGCCCCAGCATTTT
TRBJ2-5	NA	TRBV27	NA	CASSLVAHGSQETQYF	TGTGCCAGCAGTTTGGTCGCCCACGGGTCCCAAGAGACCCAGTACTTC
TRBJ2-6	TRBD1	TRBV7-6	NA	CASSTGDRPVFSGANVLTF	TGTGCCAGCAGCACCGGGGACAGGCCTGTTTTCTCTGGGGCCAACGTCCTGACTTTC
TRBJ2-3	TRBD2	TRBV24-1	NA	CATSDPSGGAETSTDTQYF	TGTGCCACCAGTGACCCAAGCGGGGGGGCCGAAACTAGCACAGATACGCAGTATTTT
TRBJ2-7	TRBD2	TRBV29-1	NA	CSAGSGGFSYEQYF	TGCAGCGCCGGCAGCGGGGGGTTCTCCTACGAGCAGTACTTC
TRBJ1-5	NA	TRBV7-8	few	CASSSPTQSNQPQHF	TGTGCCAGCAGCTCCCCGACACAAAGCAATCAGCCCCAGCATTTT
TRBJ1-1	NA	TRBV5-4	NA	CANSLYQAEAFF	TGTGCCAACAGCCTCTACCAAGCGGAAGCTTTCTTT
TRBJ2-5	NA	TRBV5-3	once	CASSLVRETQETQYF	TGTGCCAGCAGCTTGGTTAGGGAAACCCAAGAGACCCAGTACTTC
TRBJ2-7	NA	TRBV9	few	CASSVGRVLSYEQYF	TGTGCCAGCAGCGTAGGTAGGGTCCTCTCCTACGAGCAGTACTTC
TRBJ1-1	NA	TRBV4-3	NA	CASSSRDLGNTEAFF	TGCGCCAGCAGCAGCCGGGACCTGGGGAACACTGAAGCTTTCTTT
TRBJ1-2	NA	TRBV5-1	many	CASSLEVAGPWDYGYTF	TGCGCCAGCAGCCTGGAAGTCGCGGGGCCCTGGGACTATGGCTACACCTTC
TRBJ1-2	TRBD1	TRBV7-9	few	CASSPIGRAGGTF	TGTGCCAGCAGCCCCATCGGGAGGGCAGGGGGCACCTTC
TRBJ1-1	TRBD1	TRBV7-9	NA	CASSLAQGGVTEAFF	TGTGCCAGCAGCTTAGCTCAGGGGGGGGTCACTGAAGCTTTCTTT
TRBJ2-3	TRBD2	TRBV12-3/TRBV12-4	NA	CASSSPPFAGGHTSTDTQYF	TGTGCCAGCAGTTCCCCCCCCTTCGCGGGGGGGCATACGAGCACAGATACGCAGTATTTT
TRBJ2-1	NA	TRBV4-1	NA	CASSLGSDGDPYNEQFF	TGCGCCAGCAGCCTCGGGTCCGACGGGGATCCCTACAATGAGCAGTTCTTC
TRBJ2-1	TRBD1	TRBV7-3	many	CASSLGQLNEQFF	TGTGCCAGCAGTTTGGGACAGCTAAATGAGCAGTTCTTC
TRBJ2-2	TRBD1	TRBV6-2/TRBV6-3	few	CASSRDSQGGELFF	TGTGCCAGCAGCCGGGACAGCCAAGGTGGGGAGCTGTTTTTT
TRBJ1-4	NA	TRBV7-2	NA	CASRSDGRAGEKLFF	TGTGCCAGCAGATCGGATGGGAGAGCGGGTGAAAAACTGTTTTTT
TRBJ2-2	NA	TRBV24-1	NA	CATSDYSSSAGSTGELFF	TGTGCCACCAGTGATTATTCGAGTTCGGCAGGGAGTACCGGGGAGCTGTTTTTT
TRBJ2-1	NA	TRBV12-3/TRBV12-4	few	CASSPPPNPTVYNEQFF	TGTGCCAGCAGTCCGCCTCCTAATCCGACAGTTTACAATGAGCAGTTCTTC
TRBJ2-1	NA	TRBV5-6	NA	CASSLGQGGQFF	TGTGCCAGCAGCTTGGGGCAGGGCGGGCAGTTCTTC
TRBJ2-3	NA	TRBV7-9	NA	CASSLEYERDTQYF	TGTGCCAGCAGCTTAGAGTATGAGAGAGATACGCAGTATTTT
TRBJ1-2	NA	TRBV7-9	few	CASSIVGKGYTF	TGTGCCAGCAGCATCGTTGGGAAGGGCTACACCTTC
TRBJ2-1	TRBD2	TRBV5-6	few	CASSAGTTPVYNEQFF	TGTGCCAGCAGCGCCGGGACTACCCCCGTCTACAATGAGCAGTTCTTC
TRBJ1-1	NA	TRBV7-8	many	CASSIRDIGTDTEAFF	TGTGCCAGCAGCATCCGGGACATCGGGACGGACACTGAAGCTTTCTTT
TRBJ1-2	NA	TRBV7-9	many	CASSLSPGSGPNYGYTF	TGTGCCAGCAGCCTAAGTCCCGGGTCAGGGCCAAACTATGGCTACACCTTC
TRBJ2-7	NA	TRBV7-8	few	CASSLEGGPYEQYF	TGTGCCAGCAGCTTAGAGGGGGGCCCCTACGAGCAGTACTTC
TRBJ2-3	NA	TRBV6-2/TRBV6-3	NA	CASSYEWDTQYF	TGTGCCAGCAGTTACGAATGGGATACGCAGTATTTT
TRBJ2-3	NA	TRBV12-3/TRBV12-4	NA	CASSTRRGNVGTDTQYF	TGTGCCAGCAGTACCCGAAGAGGGAACGTTGGCACAGATACGCAGTATTTT
TRBJ2-1	NA	TRBV11-3	NA	CASSEGLGLNEQFF	TGTGCCAGCAGCGAGGGACTTGGCCTCAATGAGCAGTTCTTC